This entry is about one TCR beta chain. The antigen remains undetermined. Per germline, CDR1 SNHLY and CDR2 FYNNEI. There are 13 residues in the CDR3. V lost 4 bases and J 7 bases, leaving 13 bases between the germline ends. These data originate in a study of T cell responses to AZD1222 COVID-19 vaccine. TCRdb keeps only in-frame clones here, not all; method: immunoSEQ multiplex PCR. The sample gives roughly 140,000 clones, about nine tenths of which show up once; approximately 2% is in the top ten. Regarding the study as a whole: Per reports, nearly half of all spike-specific TCRs target regions that are unmutated in variants.

The sample consisted of peripheral blood, taken on day 0 of AZD1222 vaccination. This TCR was recovered from an adult in good health. The V gene is TRBV2, the J gene TRBJ1-2; D gene unclear. This CDR3 is CASSVREGIGYTF. CDR3 DNA: TGTGCCAGCAGTGTGAGGGAGGGCATTGGCTACACCTTC.